The T cell receptor (beta chain) described here comes from a study of blood T cell repertoires in COVID-19. The overall study: COVID-19 samples collected from the United States, Italy and Spain covered acute and convalescent phases. T cells, B-cell-depleted T cells, or PBMCs supplied cDNA or gDNA.

Study processing details: For nucleated cells, counts were estimated from reference gene primer amplification. TCRdb's copy holds only in-frame clones and misses some; the assay was immunoSEQ multiplex PCR. V and J calls and clone size are copied from that table; D and trimming were computed from the DNA. Among 120,000 to 150,000 clones, around 84% were seen once, and the ten largest hold around 8.2%. The junction had 5 bases not matched to a gene; V was cut back by 0 bases and J by 4 bases. Germline values: CDR1 LGHNA, CDR2 YNFKEQ. CDR3 size: 15 residues. The sample taken for sequencing was peripheral blood. This sequence originates from a woman aged 55-69 years with acute or convalescent COVID-19. V usage is TRBV4-2 and J usage is TRBJ1-2, with 7 nucleotides matching TRBD1. The CDR3 spells CASSQDPRQGYGYTF. CDR3 DNA: TGTGCCAGCAGCCAAGATCCCAGACAGGGCTATGGCTACACCTTC.